Sequencing of this T cell receptor (beta chain) was carried out in a study of blood T cell repertoires in COVID-19. Background on the study: Both acute and convalescent COVID-19 samples were obtained from the United States, Italy and Spain.

Germline lookup yields CDR1 SGHRS and CDR2 YFSETQ. The CDR3 consists of 15 residues. With 4 bases clipped from V and 5 bases from J, the junction kept 9 bases outside the gene matches. This table comes from immunoSEQ multiplex PCR, and its TCRdb copy is limited to in-frame clones, with some not included. The sample holds 380,000 or so clones, around 84% seen once. Sequencing was done on a sample of peripheral blood. The J gene is TRBJ2-3, the V gene TRBV5-1; 8 bases are a match to TRBD1. This clonotype was sampled from a human donor with acute or convalescent COVID-19. The donor label of this sample is uncertain. The CDR3 region has the DNA TGCGCCAGCAGCGTACCCAGGGGGCTTGGAGATACGCAGTATTTT. Its translation is CASSVPRGLGDTQYF. The full variable domain, rest sourced from reference TRBV5-1 and TRBJ2-3, is KAGVTQTPRYLIKTRGQQVTLSCSPISGHRSVSWYQQTPGQGLQFLFEYFSETQRNKGNFPGRFSGRQFSNSRSEMNVSTLELGDSALYLCASSVPRGLGDTQYFGPGTRLTVL.